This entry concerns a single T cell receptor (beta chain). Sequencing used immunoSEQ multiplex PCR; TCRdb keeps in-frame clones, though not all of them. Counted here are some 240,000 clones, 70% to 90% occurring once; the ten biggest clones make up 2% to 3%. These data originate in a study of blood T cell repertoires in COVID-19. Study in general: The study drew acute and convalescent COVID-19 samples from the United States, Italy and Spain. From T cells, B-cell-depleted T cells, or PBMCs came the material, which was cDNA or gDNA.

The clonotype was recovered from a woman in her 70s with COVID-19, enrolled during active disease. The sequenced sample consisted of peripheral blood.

The CDR3 DNA follows: TGTGCCAGTAGTCGCAGGGGGGCTGACTATGGCTACACCTTC. This translates into CASSRRGADYGYTF. This chain joins TRBV19 and TRBJ1-2; 7 nucleotides match TRBD1. The CDR3 contains 14 residues. Germline assignment: CDR1 LNHDA and CDR2 SQIVND (reference sequence). V lost 5 bases, J lost 3 bases, and 6 bases stayed unmatched. Supplemented by reference TRBV19 and TRBJ1-2, the full variable domain reads DGGITQSPKYLFRKEGQNVTLSCEQNLNHDAMYWYRQDPGQGLRLIYYSQIVNDFQKGDIAEGYSVSREKKESFPLTVTSAQKNPTAFYLCASSRRGADYGYTFGSGTRLTVV.